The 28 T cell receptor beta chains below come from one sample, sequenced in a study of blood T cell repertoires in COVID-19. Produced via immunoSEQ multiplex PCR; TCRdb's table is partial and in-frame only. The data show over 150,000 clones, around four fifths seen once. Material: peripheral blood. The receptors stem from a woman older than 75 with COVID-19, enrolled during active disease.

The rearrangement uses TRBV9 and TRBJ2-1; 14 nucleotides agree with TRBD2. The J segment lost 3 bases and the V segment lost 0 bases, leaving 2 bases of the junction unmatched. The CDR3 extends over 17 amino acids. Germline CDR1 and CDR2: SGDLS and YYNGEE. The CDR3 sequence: CASSVGTSGGIYNEQFF. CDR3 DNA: TGTGCCAGCAGCGTAGGGACTAGCGGGGGGATCTACAATGAGCAGTTCTTC.

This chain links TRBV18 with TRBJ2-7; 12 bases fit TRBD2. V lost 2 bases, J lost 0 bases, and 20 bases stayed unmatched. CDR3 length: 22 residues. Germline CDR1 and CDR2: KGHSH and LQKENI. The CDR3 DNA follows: TGTGCCAGCTCACCAAGAGGTCAGGGTGACCCCCGGACTAGCGGGATCTCCTACGAGCAGTACTTC. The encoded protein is CASSPRGQGDPRTSGISYEQYF.

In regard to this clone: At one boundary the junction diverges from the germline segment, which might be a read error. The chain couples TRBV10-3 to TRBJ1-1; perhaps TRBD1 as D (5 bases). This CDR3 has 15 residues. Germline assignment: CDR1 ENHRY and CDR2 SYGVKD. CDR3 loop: CAFREGLGVDTEAFF. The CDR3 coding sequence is TGTGCCTTCAGGGAGGGGTTAGGGGTGGACACTGAAGCTTTCTTT.

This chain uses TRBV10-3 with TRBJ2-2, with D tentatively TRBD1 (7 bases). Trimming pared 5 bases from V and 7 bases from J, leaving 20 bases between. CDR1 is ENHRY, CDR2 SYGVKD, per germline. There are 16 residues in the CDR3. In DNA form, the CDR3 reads TGTGCCATCAGTACGGACCGGGGCCAGGGGGGCGGGGAGCTGTTTTTT. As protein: CAISTDRGQGGGELFF.

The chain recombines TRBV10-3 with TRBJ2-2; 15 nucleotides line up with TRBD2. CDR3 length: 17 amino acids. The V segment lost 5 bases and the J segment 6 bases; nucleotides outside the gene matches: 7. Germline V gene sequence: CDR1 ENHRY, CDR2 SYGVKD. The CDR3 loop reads CAISKGLAGGTAGELFF. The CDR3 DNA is TGTGCCATCAGTAAGGGACTAGCGGGAGGTACGGCCGGGGAGCTGTTTTTT.

CDR3 loop: CASSFGRVNTEAFF. In DNA form, the CDR3 reads TGTGCCAGCAGTTTCGGGCGGGTGAACACTGAAGCTTTCTTT. The genes are TRBV27 and TRBJ1-1, with D uncertain. The CDR3 runs to 14 residues. CDR1 is MNHEY, CDR2 SMNVEV, per germline (reference sequence). The V and J ends lost 3 bases and 0 bases respectively, with 8 bases between them.

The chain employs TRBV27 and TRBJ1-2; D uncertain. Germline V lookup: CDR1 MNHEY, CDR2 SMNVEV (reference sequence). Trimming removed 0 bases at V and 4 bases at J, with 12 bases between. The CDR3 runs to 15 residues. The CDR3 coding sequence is TGTGCCAGCAGTTTATCCGGGGTAAGCGGCTATGGCTACACCTTC. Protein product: CASSLSGVSGYGYTF.

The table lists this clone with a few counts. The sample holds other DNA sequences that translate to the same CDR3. For the CDR3, the DNA is TGTGCCAGCTCACCGAGCTCCTACGAGCAGTACTTC. Translating gives CASSPSSYEQYF. The rearrangement uses TRBV18 and TRBJ2-7, with D unclear. The CDR3 consists of 12 residues. Germline CDR1 and CDR2: KGHSH and LQKENI. Trimming stripped 3 bases from V and 0 bases from J, with 3 bases between.

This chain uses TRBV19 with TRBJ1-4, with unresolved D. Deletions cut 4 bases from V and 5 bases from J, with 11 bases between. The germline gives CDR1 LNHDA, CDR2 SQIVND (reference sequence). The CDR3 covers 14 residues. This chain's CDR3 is CASSNPRRNEKLFF. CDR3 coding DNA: TGTGCCAGTAGTAACCCCAGGAGGAATGAAAAACTGTTTTTT. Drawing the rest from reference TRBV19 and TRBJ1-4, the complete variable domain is DGGITQSPKYLFRKEGQNVTLSCEQNLNHDAMYWYRQDPGQGLRLIYYSQIVNDFQKGDIAEGYSVSREKKESFPLTVTSAQKNPTAFYLCASSNPRRNEKLFFGSGTQLSVL.

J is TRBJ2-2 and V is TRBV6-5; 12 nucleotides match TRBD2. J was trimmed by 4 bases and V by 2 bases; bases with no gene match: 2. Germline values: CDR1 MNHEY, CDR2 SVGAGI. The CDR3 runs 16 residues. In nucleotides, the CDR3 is TGTGCCAGCAGTTACCTAGCGGGAGGGTCCACCGGGGAGCTGTTTTTT. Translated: CASSYLAGGSTGELFF.

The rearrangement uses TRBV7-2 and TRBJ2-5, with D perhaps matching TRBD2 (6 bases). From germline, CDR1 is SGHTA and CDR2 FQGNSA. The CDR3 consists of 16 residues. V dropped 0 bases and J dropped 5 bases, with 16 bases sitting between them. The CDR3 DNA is TGTGCCAGCAGCTTAGCCTTATTGGGGGGTTTGGAGACCCAGTACTTC. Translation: CASSLALLGGLETQYF.

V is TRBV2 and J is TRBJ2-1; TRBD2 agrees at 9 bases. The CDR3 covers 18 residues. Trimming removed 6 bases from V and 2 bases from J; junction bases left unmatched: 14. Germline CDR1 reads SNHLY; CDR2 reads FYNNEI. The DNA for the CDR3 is TGTGCCAGCAGCAGATTGACCGGGACTAGCTCAGCCTACAATGAGCAGTTCTTC. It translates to CASSRLTGTSSAYNEQFF. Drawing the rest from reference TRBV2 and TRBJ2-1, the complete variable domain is EPEVTQTPSHQVTQMGQEVILRCVPISNHLYFYWYRQILGQKVEFLVSFYNNEISEKSEIFDDQFSVERPDGSNFTLKIRSTKLEDSAMYFCASSRLTGTSSAYNEQFFGPGTRLTVL.

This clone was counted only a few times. This chain's CDR3 is CASSAGQGGHGTQYF. For the CDR3, the DNA is TGTGCCAGCAGTGCCGGACAGGGTGGTCATGGGACCCAGTACTTC. The rearrangement joins TRBV2 to TRBJ2-5, with TRBD1 matching over 8 bases. The CDR3 runs to 15 residues. The germline V gene has CDR1 SNHLY and CDR2 FYNNEI. Germline trimming cut 4 bases from V and 7 bases from J; bases unmatched to any gene: 11.

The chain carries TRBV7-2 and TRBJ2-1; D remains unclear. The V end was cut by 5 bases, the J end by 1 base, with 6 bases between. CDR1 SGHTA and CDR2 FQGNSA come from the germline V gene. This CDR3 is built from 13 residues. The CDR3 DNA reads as TGTGCCAGCAGCCCCCGGTCCTACAATGAGCAGTTCTTC. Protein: CASSPRSYNEQFF.

The CDR3: CASSITSGPLSYEQYF. The CDR3 region has the DNA TGTGCCAGCTCAATCACTAGCGGGCCTCTCTCCTACGAGCAGTACTTC. The rearrangement uses TRBV18 and TRBJ2-7; 9 nucleotides align to TRBD2. The CDR3 totals 16 residues. The junction had 8 bases not matched to a gene; V was cut back by 5 bases and J by 0 bases. Per the germline V gene, CDR1 is KGHSH and CDR2 is LQKENI.

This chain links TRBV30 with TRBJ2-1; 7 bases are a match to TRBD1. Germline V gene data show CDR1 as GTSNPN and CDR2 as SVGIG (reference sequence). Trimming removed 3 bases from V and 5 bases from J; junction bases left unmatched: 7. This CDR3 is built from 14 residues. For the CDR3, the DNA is TGTGCCTGGAGCCCAGGACAGGTGGACAATGAGCAGTTCTTC. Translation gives CAWSPGQVDNEQFF.

The CDR3 here is CAIPGSDSGANVLTF. Here the CDR3 DNA reads TGTGCCATCCCTGGAAGCGACTCTGGGGCCAACGTCCTGACTTTC. The J gene is TRBJ2-6, the V gene TRBV10-3; D unresolved. Germline V gene sequence: CDR1 ENHRY, CDR2 SYGVKD. Trimming pared 8 bases from V and 0 bases from J, leaving 11 bases between. The CDR3 is 15 residues long.

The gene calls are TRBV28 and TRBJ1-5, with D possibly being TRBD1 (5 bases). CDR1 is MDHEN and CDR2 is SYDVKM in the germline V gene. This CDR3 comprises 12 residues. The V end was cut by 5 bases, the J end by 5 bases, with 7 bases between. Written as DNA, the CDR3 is TGTGCCAGCAGTCAGGGTTATCAGCCCCAGCATTTT. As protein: CASSQGYQPQHF. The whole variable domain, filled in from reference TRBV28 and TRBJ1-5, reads DVKVTQSSRYLVKRTGEKVFLECVQDMDHENMFWYRQDPGLGLRLIYFSYDVKMKEKGDIPEGYSVSREKKERFSLILESASTNQTSMYLCASSQGYQPQHFGDGTRLSIL.

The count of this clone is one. This CDR3 is CASSLSRDPTYEQYF. The CDR3 coding sequence is TGTGCCAGCAGCCTGTCGCGGGACCCCACCTACGAGCAGTACTTC. V gene TRBV9 combines with J gene TRBJ2-7; tentatively, D is TRBD2 (6 bases). The germline V gene has CDR1 SGDLS and CDR2 YYNGEE. V lost 4 bases to trimming and J lost 2 bases, with 16 bases between them. The CDR3 spans 15 residues. Drawing the rest from reference TRBV9 and TRBJ2-7, the complete variable domain is DSGVTQTPKHLITATGQRVTLRCSPRSGDLSVYWYQQSLDQGLQFLIQYYNGEERAKGNILERFSAQQFPDLHSELNLSSLELGDSALYFCASSLSRDPTYEQYFGPGTRLTVT.

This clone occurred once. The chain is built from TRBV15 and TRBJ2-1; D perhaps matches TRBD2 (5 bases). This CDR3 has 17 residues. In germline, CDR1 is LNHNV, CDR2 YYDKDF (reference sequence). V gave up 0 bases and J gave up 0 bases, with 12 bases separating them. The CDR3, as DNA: TGTGCCACCAGCAGAGATTTTGGGAGCTACTCCTACAATGAGCAGTTCTTC. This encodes CATSRDFGSYSYNEQFF.

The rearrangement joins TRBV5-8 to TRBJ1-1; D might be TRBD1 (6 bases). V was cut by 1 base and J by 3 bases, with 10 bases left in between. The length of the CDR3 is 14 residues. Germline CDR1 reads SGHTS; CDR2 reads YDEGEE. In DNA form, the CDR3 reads TGTGCCAGCAGCTTGCGGTGGGGGCACACTGAAGCTTTCTTT. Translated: CASSLRWGHTEAFF.

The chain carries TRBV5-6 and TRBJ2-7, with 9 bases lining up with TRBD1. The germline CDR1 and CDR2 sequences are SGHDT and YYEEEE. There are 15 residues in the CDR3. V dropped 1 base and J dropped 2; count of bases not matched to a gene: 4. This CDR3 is CASSLTGGATYEQYF. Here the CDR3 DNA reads TGTGCCAGCAGCTTGACAGGGGGCGCGACCTACGAGCAGTACTTC.

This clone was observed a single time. This CDR3 is CASSPSAVDGYTF. CDR3 nucleotide sequence: TGTGCCAGCTCCCCCTCGGCGGTGGATGGCTACACCTTC. The chain is built from TRBV18 and TRBJ1-2; D remains unclear. The V gene lost 6 bases and the J gene lost 6 bases, with 14 bases spanning the gap. This CDR3 has 13 residues. The germline CDR1 and CDR2 sequences are KGHSH and LQKENI. Using reference TRBV18 and TRBJ1-2 for the parts outside the CDR3, the full variable domain is NAGVMQNPRHLVRRRGQEARLRCSPMKGHSHVYWYRQLPEEGLKFMVYLQKENIIDESGMPKERFSAEFPKEGPSILRIQQVVRGDSAAYFCASSPSAVDGYTFGSGTRLTVV.

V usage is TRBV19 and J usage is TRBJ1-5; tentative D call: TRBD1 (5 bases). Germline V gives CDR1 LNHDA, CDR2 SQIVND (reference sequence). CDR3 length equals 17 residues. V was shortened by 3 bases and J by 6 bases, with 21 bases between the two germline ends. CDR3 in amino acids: CASSIGAGWGIGQPQHF. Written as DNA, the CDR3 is TGTGCCAGTAGTATTGGGGCAGGGTGGGGTATAGGTCAGCCCCAGCATTTT.

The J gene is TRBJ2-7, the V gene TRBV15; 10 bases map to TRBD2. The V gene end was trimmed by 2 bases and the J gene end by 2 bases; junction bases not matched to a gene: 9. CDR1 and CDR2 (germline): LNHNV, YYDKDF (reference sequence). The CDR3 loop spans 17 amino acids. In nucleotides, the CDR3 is TGTGCCACCAGCAGACCCTGGGGGCTAGCGGGAGCCTACGAGCAGTACTTC. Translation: CATSRPWGLAGAYEQYF.

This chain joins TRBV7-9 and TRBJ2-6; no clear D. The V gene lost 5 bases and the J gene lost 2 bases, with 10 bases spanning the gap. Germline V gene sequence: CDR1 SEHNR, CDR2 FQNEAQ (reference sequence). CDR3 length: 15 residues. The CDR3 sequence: CASSLEQPGANVLTF. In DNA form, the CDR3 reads TGTGCCAGCAGCCTCGAACAGCCTGGGGCCAACGTCCTGACTTTC.

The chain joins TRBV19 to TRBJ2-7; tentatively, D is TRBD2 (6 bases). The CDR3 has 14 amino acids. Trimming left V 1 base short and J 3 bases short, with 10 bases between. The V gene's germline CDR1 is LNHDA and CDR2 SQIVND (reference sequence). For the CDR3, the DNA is TGTGCCAGTAGTATAGGGGGACTCCTCTACGAGCAGTACTTC. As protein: CASSIGGLLYEQYF.

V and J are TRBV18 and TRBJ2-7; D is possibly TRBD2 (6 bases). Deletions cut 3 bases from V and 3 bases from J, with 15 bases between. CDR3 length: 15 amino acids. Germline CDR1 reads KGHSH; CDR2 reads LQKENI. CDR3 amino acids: CASSPSRDFNYEQYF. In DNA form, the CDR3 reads TGTGCCAGCTCACCGAGCCGGGACTTCAACTACGAGCAGTACTTC.